These 6 T cell receptor beta chains originate from one sample sequenced in a study of radiotherapy plus CTLA-4 blockade in lung cancer. TCRdb's table, derived via immunoSEQ multiplex PCR, lists solely in-frame clones and lacks some. The data hold approximately 72,000 clones, with around four fifths observed a single time. Specimen: peripheral blood, collected from a patient treated with radiotherapy plus ipilimumab. These receptors all come from a human donor with non-small cell lung cancer who had a complete response to radiotherapy plus ipilimumab.

This rearrangement joins TRBV27 to TRBJ2-5; TRBD1 matches at 9 bases. Looked up from germline, CDR1 is MNHEY and CDR2 is SMNVEV (reference sequence). The CDR3 runs 14 residues. The J segment lost 3 bases and the V segment lost 5 bases, leaving 4 bases of the junction unmatched. The CDR3 DNA sequence: TGTGCCAGCAGTCCCCGGGACAGGGAAGAGACCCAGTACTTC. This codes for CASSPRDREETQYF.

J is TRBJ2-7 and V is TRBV12-5; 8 bases are a match to TRBD1. The CDR3 totals 15 residues. Looked up from germline, CDR1 is LGHNT and CDR2 is FRNRAP. The trim removed 6 bases at V and 3 bases at J, leaving 10 bases unmatched. The CDR3 DNA follows: TGTGCTAGTGGCCAGGGGACAGGCCCGTACTACGAGCAGTACTTC. Protein sequence: CASGQGTGPYYEQYF.

The chain recombines TRBV30 with TRBJ1-5; no clear D. Trimming took off 1 base at V and 1 base at J, with 20 bases between the two ends. CDR3 length: 18 residues. Germline assignment: CDR1 GTSNPN and CDR2 SVGIG (reference sequence). The CDR3 protein is CAWSGGQTEELSNQPQHF. DNA of the CDR3: TGTGCCTGGAGTGGCGGGCAGACCGAAGAACTAAGCAATCAGCCCCAGCATTTT.

The chain couples TRBV10-3 to TRBJ2-2; D is unclear. The CDR3 consists of 12 residues. Germline assignment: CDR1 ENHRY and CDR2 SYGVKD. V gave up 3 bases and J gave up 3 bases, with 2 bases separating them. The CDR3 sequence: CAISEDTGELFF. The DNA for the CDR3 is TGTGCCATCAGTGAAGACACCGGGGAGCTGTTTTTT.

This chain connects TRBV6-5 to TRBJ1-2, with D unresolved. Trimming took 10 bases from V and 2 from J, leaving 11 bases between them. CDR3 size: 12 residues. Looked up from germline, CDR1 is MNHEY and CDR2 is SVGAGI. CDR3 loop: CATREWNYGYTF. The CDR3 DNA follows: TGTGCCACCCGCGAGTGGAACTATGGCTACACCTTC.

The V call is TRBV11-2, the J call TRBJ2-5; 12 bases map to TRBD2. The trim removed 5 bases at V and 4 bases at J, leaving 14 bases unmatched. The CDR3 has 18 amino acids. The germline gives CDR1 SGHAT, CDR2 FQNNGV. The CDR3 is CASSILAGGPGTAETQYF. The DNA of the CDR3 is TGTGCCAGCAGCATTCTAGCGGGGGGGCCCGGTACGGCAGAGACCCAGTACTTC.